A single sample gave rise to the 22 T cell receptor beta chains below, sequenced in a study of T cells in women clearing cervical HPV infection. Using immunoSEQ multiplex PCR, the repertoire was profiled, and TCRdb retains in-frame clones only, with some absent. The listing records approximately 30,000 clones. The sequenced sample consisted of blood buffy coat. These receptors were taken from a woman aged 18 to 75 with a cervical HPV16 infection that either progressed to CIN3+ or cleared (not recorded which).

Concerning this clone: The read falls 3 residues short of the CDR3 end, and the missing part is taken from the germline J gene. V and J are TRBV12-5 and TRBJ2-7; a weak D match, TRBD2 (6 bases). This CDR3 region has 18 residues. CDR1 LGHNT and CDR2 FRNRAP come from the germline V gene. The V end lost 2 bases, the J end lost 3 bases, and 23 bases lay between the germline ends. The CDR3 is CASGLRTTTRDLNYEQYF. CDR3 bases read: TGTGCTAGTGGTTTGCGCACAACTACCCGGGACTTAAACTACGAG.

A word on this clone: Read sequence stops 3 residues before the CDR3 end, and the germline J gene provides the missing end. The V and J genes are TRBV12-3 or TRBV12-4 and TRBJ2-7; D perhaps matches TRBD1 (5 bases). With 3 bases removed from V and 0 bases from J, the gap between germline ends came to 6 bases. There are 13 residues in the CDR3. The CDR3 protein is CASSFGHSYEQYF. The sequenced part of the CDR3 DNA is TGTGCCAGCAGTTTCGGACACTCCTACGAG.

About this clone: Coverage ceases 3 residues before the CDR3 finishes, and the germline J gene fills in the end. The chain recombines TRBV24-1 with TRBJ2-1, with TRBD1 identical over 8 bases. The CDR3 covers 16 residues. Germline V gene lookup returns CDR1 KGHDR and CDR2 SFDVKD. The trim removed 4 bases at V and 4 bases at J, leaving 8 bases unmatched. The CDR3 sequence: CATSERQGASYNEQFF. The sequenced CDR3 bases are TGTGCCACCAGTGAACGCCAGGGGGCTTCTTACAATGAG.

With respect to this clone: The read comes to an end 3 residues before the CDR3 does, leaving the germline J gene to fill in the end. The chain recombines TRBV10-1 with TRBJ2-5, with 8 positions matching TRBD1. Germline values: CDR1 WNHNN, CDR2 SYGVQD (reference sequence). Trimming cost V 3 bases and J 5 bases; bases outside gene matches: 5. This CDR3 has 14 residues. The sequenced CDR3 bases are TGCGCCAGCAGTGATACAGGGGGGTCGGAGACC. It is translated as CASSDTGGSET. The full CDR3 protein reads CASSDTGGSETQYF.

With respect to this clone: The CDR3 extends 3 residues past the end of the read, so its final part is completed from the germline J gene. The V call is TRBV18, the J call TRBJ2-3, with 9 positions matching TRBD1. This CDR3 has 17 amino acids. The V segment lost 3 bases and the J segment 2 bases; nucleotides outside the gene matches: 9. Looked up from germline, CDR1 is KGHSH and CDR2 is LQKENI. CDR3 sequence: CASSPELTGGNTDTQYF. The sequenced CDR3 bases are TGTGCCAGCTCACCGGAATTAACAGGGGGCAACACAGATACG.

In regard to this clone: The read is 3 residues too short to cover the CDR3 end, so that end is filled in from the germline J gene. The rearrangement uses TRBV19 and TRBJ2-4, with TRBD2 matching 7 bases. The CDR3 covers 15 residues. The germline CDR1 and CDR2 sequences are LNHDA and SQIVND (reference sequence). The CDR3 DNA, read in part, is TGTGCCAGTAGTCCCACCGGAGCGGGGAACTATGGT. Protein: CASSPTGAGNYG. The full CDR3 protein is CASSPTGAGNYGQYF.

A remark on this clone: The CDR3 is cut off 3 residues early in the read; its end comes from the germline J gene. The chain is built from TRBV7-9 and TRBJ2-1, with a weak D call TRBD2 (6 bases). The CDR3 has 15 amino acids. V was pared by 8 bases and J by 0 bases, with 14 bases between. CDR1 is SEHNR, CDR2 FQNEAQ, per germline (reference sequence). CDR3 sequence reads: CASSLGRGSYNEQFF. The CDR3 bases that were read are TGTGCCAGCTCCTTAGGGCGGGGCTCCTACAATGAG.

To note about this clone: The read gets to within 3 residues of the CDR3 end, and the germline J gene fills in the rest. V gene TRBV18 combines with J gene TRBJ2-1; 7 bases align to TRBD2. CDR1 is KGHSH and CDR2 is LQKENI in the germline V gene. The CDR3 sequence is 14 residues long. With 3 bases clipped from V and 4 bases from J, the junction kept 3 bases outside the gene matches. The CDR3 here is CASSPASGYNEQFF. CDR3 DNA (partial): TGTGCCAGCTCACCTGCTAGCGGTTACAATGAG.

To note about this clone: The read ends 3 residues shy of where the CDR3 ends; the end is completed using the germline J gene. The rearrangement joins TRBV5-8 to TRBJ1-6; no clear D gene. Germline-derived CDR1 and CDR2 are SGHTS and YDEGEE. V lost 4 bases and J 8 bases, leaving 13 bases between the germline ends. CDR3 length: 14 amino acids. CDR3 DNA, as far as it was read: TGTGCCAGCAGCCTGTTGGCGGCCTATTCACCC. Protein: CASSLLAAYSP. The whole CDR3 reads CASSLLAAYSPLHF.

Remarks on this clone: The read finishes 3 residues shy of the CDR3 end, and the germline J gene is used to complete it. The chain has TRBV5-4 and TRBJ2-1; a weak D match, TRBD1 (5 bases). The CDR3 has 13 amino acids. The V and J ends lost 3 bases and 6 bases respectively, with 10 bases between them. Germline loops: CDR1 SGHNT, CDR2 YYREEE (reference sequence). CDR3 DNA, as far as it was read: TGTGCCAGCAGCTGGCCCCAGGGCAATGAG. Its protein product is CASSWPQGNE. The complete CDR3 sequence is CASSWPQGNEQFF.

Turning to this clone: The sequence runs out 3 residues before the end of the CDR3; the remainder is reconstructed from the germline J gene. This sequence joins TRBV11-2 and TRBJ1-1; possible D gene TRBD1, 6 bases. Germline V lookup: CDR1 SGHAT, CDR2 FQNNGV. Trimming removed 5 bases at V and 1 base at J, with 11 bases between. The CDR3 spans 14 residues. Partial CDR3 DNA: TGTGCCAGCAGCGTAGGACAGAGGAACACTGAA. Residues: CASSVGQRNTE. The whole CDR3 reads CASSVGQRNTEAFF.

Notes on this clone: The read terminates 3 residues ahead of where the CDR3 ends, so the germline J gene completes it. Other DNA variants within this sample encode the same CDR3. The chain links TRBV20-1 to TRBJ1-2, with D hard to call. The CDR3 extends over 14 amino acids. The V and J ends lost 1 base and 4 bases respectively, with 13 bases between them. Germline assignment: CDR1 DFQATT and CDR2 SNEGSKA (reference sequence). The CDR3 region is CSARVGRALYGYTF. The CDR3 DNA, read in part, is TGCAGTGCTAGAGTCGGAAGGGCCCTCTATGGC.

Worth noting for this clone: The read ends 3 residues early relative to the CDR3; the germline J gene fills the gap. The J gene is TRBJ1-2, the V gene TRBV18, with D possibly TRBD1 on 5 matching bases. This CDR3 is built from 16 residues. Germline assignment: CDR1 KGHSH and CDR2 LQKENI. CDR3 DNA, as far as it was read: TGTGCCAGCTCACCAGTTAAAGGGGACTCCTACAATGAC. Translated: CASSPVKGDSYND. The entire CDR3 protein reads CASSPVKGDSYNDYTF. The variable domain in full, with the rest retrieved from reference TRBV18 and TRBJ1-2, is NAGVMQNPRHLVRRRGQEARLRCSPMKGHSHVYWYRQLPEEGLKFMVYLQKENIIDESGMPKERFSAEFPKEGPSILRIQQVVRGDSAAYFCASSPVKGDSYNDYTFGSGTRLTVV.

Regarding this clone: Sequencing ends 3 residues short of the CDR3 end; the germline J gene provides the rest. This chain links TRBV18 with TRBJ1-2; D is possibly TRBD1 (5 bases). Germline V gives CDR1 KGHSH, CDR2 LQKENI. The CDR3 runs to 16 residues. CDR3: CASSPGASGSSNDYTF. The CDR3 DNA, read in part, is TGTGCCAGCTCACCCGGGGCTAGCGGGAGTTCAAATGAC.

A word on this clone: The read ends 3 residues shy of where the CDR3 ends; the end is completed using the germline J gene. V is TRBV11-2 and J is TRBJ2-5; a possible D gene is TRBD1 (6 bases). Trimming removed 5 bases from V and 3 bases from J, with 10 bases in between. In germline, CDR1 is SGHAT, CDR2 FQNNGV. The CDR3 extends over 13 amino acids. CDR3 DNA, as far as it was read: TGTGCCAGCAGCCCACGGACAGAAGAGACC. Its translation: CASSPRTEET. In full, the CDR3 reads CASSPRTEETQYF.

Comment on this clone: The sequenced fragment ends 3 residues before the CDR3 boundary, so the rest is inferred from the germline J gene. The gene calls are TRBV23-1 and TRBJ2-4; weak D call: TRBD2 (7 bases). TRBV23-1 is filed as an ORF, its function uncertain. V was trimmed by 2 bases and J by 0 bases, leaving 20 bases between them. The CDR3 runs 19 residues. The CDR3 loop reads CASSQLGRTESIAKNIQYF. Incomplete CDR3 DNA: TGCGCCAGCAGTCAACTCGGGAGGACAGAGAGTATAGCCAAAAACATT.

Details on this clone: With the read ending 3 residues before the CDR3 end, the germline J gene is used to fill in that end. The chain carries TRBV5-1 and TRBJ1-1; unclear D gene. The CDR3 is 13 amino acids. Trimming removed 0 bases from V and 1 base from J, with 4 bases in between. The germline gives CDR1 SGHRS, CDR2 YFSETQ. The CDR3 here is CASSLEPNTEAFF. The sequenced CDR3 bases are TGCGCCAGCAGCTTGGAGCCGAACACTGAA.

With regard to this clone: The DNA ends 3 residues before the CDR3 does, and the rest of the CDR3 is filled in from the germline J gene. The rearrangement joins TRBV5-1 to TRBJ2-5; 15 positions match TRBD2. From germline, CDR1 is SGHRS and CDR2 YFSETQ. This CDR3 comprises 16 residues. V shed 4 bases, J shed 2 bases, and the junction held 3 bases outside the gene matches. This CDR3 is CASSKGLAGGQETQYF. The covered CDR3 bases are TGCGCCAGCAGCAAGGGACTAGCGGGGGGACAAGAGACC.

Details on this clone: The read ends 3 residues early relative to the CDR3; the germline J gene fills the gap. The V and J genes are TRBV7-3 and TRBJ2-3; tentative D call: TRBD2 (5 bases). Germline CDR1 is SGHTA and CDR2 is FQGTGA. The CDR3 is 12 amino acids. With 5 bases removed from V and 8 bases from J, the gap between germline ends came to 11 bases. The DNA read from the CDR3 is TGTGCCAGCAGCCCCGCGGGTGCTACG. Residues: CASSPAGAT. In full, the CDR3 reads CASSPAGATQYF.

Concerning this clone itself: Sequencing ends 3 residues short of the CDR3 end; the germline J gene provides the rest. V is TRBV2 and J is TRBJ2-7, with D perhaps TRBD1 (6 bases). V was clipped by 6 bases and J by 3 bases, with 15 bases between them. This CDR3 comprises 14 residues. Per the germline V gene, CDR1 is SNHLY and CDR2 is FYNNEI. CDR3: CASRTVGAIYEQYF. The CDR3 bases that were read are TGTGCCAGCAGGACAGTGGGGGCCATCTACGAG.

In the case of this clone: The CDR3 end lies 3 residues beyond the end of the read and is filled in from the germline J gene. This chain uses TRBV7-3 with TRBJ2-2, with 7 bases matching TRBD1. The CDR3 runs 14 residues. The ends lost 2 bases at V and 6 bases at J; junction bases unmatched: 3. Germline CDR1 is SGHTA and CDR2 is FQGTGA. CDR3 DNA (partial): TGTGCCAGCAGCTTATTTCAGGGGGCCGGGGAG. Its protein product is CASSLFQGAGE. In full, the CDR3 reads CASSLFQGAGELFF.

Turning to this clone: Read coverage stops 3 residues before the CDR3 terminus; the germline J gene supplies the remainder. The chain joins TRBV18 to TRBJ1-5, with 7 bases lining up with TRBD1. The CDR3 spans 18 residues. Germline V gene data show CDR1 as KGHSH and CDR2 as LQKENI. Trimming cost V 4 bases and J 3 bases; bases outside gene matches: 15. The covered CDR3 bases are TGTGCCAGCTCACTCTACGTTCCGGGACAGAGGGACAATCAGCCC. Protein: CASSLYVPGQRDNQP. The entire CDR3 is CASSLYVPGQRDNQPQHF.